These 12 T cell receptor beta chains came from one sample sequenced in a study of human T cells and chemical hapten exposure. Sample time point: patch test 3, about 24 weeks after DPC sensitization. Treatment reported: therapeutic diphenylcyclopropenone sensitization with weekly scalp DPC. MiXCR, applied by TCRdb to the RACE reads, yields one record per CDR3 protein. The sample consists of 80,000 to 100,000 distinct CDR3 sequences, about a tenth of them appearing once. This material consisted of whole blood, taken in connection with sensitization to the hapten diphenylcyclopropenone (DPC). The receptors derive from a woman under 40 with alopecia areata. Some clones in this sample may be carry-over from other donors' samples.

This clonotype was seen many times. The chain has TRBV9 and TRBJ2-7, with a weak D call TRBD2 (6 bases). The CDR3 sequence is 15 residues long. Germline V gene sequence: CDR1 SGDLS, CDR2 YYNGEE. V lost 0 bases to trimming and J lost 3 bases, with 13 bases between them. In nucleotides, the CDR3 is TGTGCCAGCAGCGTAGGGCTAGCGACGGTCTACGAGCAGTACTTC. Translating it yields CASSVGLATVYEQYF.

This clonotype occurred a few times. The V gene is TRBV12-3 or TRBV12-4, the J gene TRBJ2-6; D is undetermined. The CDR3 contains 16 residues. The V gene lost 8 bases and the J gene lost 0 bases, with 14 bases spanning the gap. The CDR3 sequence: CASVWQISSGANVLTF. CDR3 DNA: TGTGCCAGCGTGTGGCAGATAAGCTCTGGGGCCAACGTCCTGACTTTC.

This clonotype was recorded a few times. V usage is TRBV7-2 and J usage is TRBJ1-6, with D perhaps matching TRBD1 (5 bases). Trimming cost V 7 bases and J 7 bases, with 8 bases left between them. The germline gives CDR1 SGHTA, CDR2 FQGNSA. The CDR3 runs 12 residues. CDR3 protein: CASTRQNSPLHF. CDR3 in DNA: TGTGCCAGCACCCGACAGAATTCACCCCTCCACTTT.

This clonotype has more than one count but fewer than ten. The CDR3 bases are TGCAGCGTTGGGGGCAATCAGCCCCAGCATTTT. Its translation is CSVGGNQPQHF. The V and J genes are TRBV29-1 and TRBJ1-5; D is ambiguous. The CDR3 has 11 residues. The V end was cut by 4 bases, the J end by 2 bases, with 3 bases between. Germline V gives CDR1 SQVTM, CDR2 ANQGSEA.

This clonotype was counted between two and nine times. This chain's CDR3 is CASSPRRRNTEAFF. Here the CDR3 DNA reads TGTGCCAGCAGTCCCCGACGGAGGAACACTGAAGCTTTCTTT. This chain uses TRBV28 with TRBJ1-1; no firm D call. Germline assignment: CDR1 MDHEN and CDR2 SYDVKM. There are 14 residues in the CDR3. V gave up 5 bases and J gave up 1 base, with 11 bases separating them.

There are a few counts of this clonotype. The chain uses TRBV3-1 and TRBJ1-1; tentatively, D is TRBD1 (6 bases). This CDR3 comprises 14 residues. Germline V gene data show CDR1 as LGHDT and CDR2 as YNNKEL (reference sequence). The CDR3 protein is CASRSQGLNTEAFF. Written as DNA, the CDR3 is TGTGCTTCTCGATCTCAGGGGCTGAACACTGAAGCTTTCTTT.

This clonotype was seen repeatedly, ten times or more. The V call is TRBV6-1, the J call TRBJ2-2; 7 positions agree with TRBD2. The CDR3 runs 14 residues. V lost 4 bases, J lost 5 bases, and 4 bases stayed unmatched. CDR1 and CDR2 (germline): MNHNS, SASEGT. For the CDR3, the DNA is TGTGCCAGCAGTGCCGGGAGGTGGACCGGGGAGCTGTTTTTT. The encoded protein is CASSAGRWTGELFF.

V gene TRBV28 combines with J gene TRBJ2-7; D is uncertain. Germline assignment: CDR1 MDHEN and CDR2 SYDVKM. Trimming stripped 6 bases from V and 2 bases from J, with 14 bases between. The CDR3 is 14 amino acids. The CDR3 region is CASRRGSPPYEQYF. CDR3 DNA sequence: TGTGCCAGCAGACGCGGTTCTCCTCCCTACGAGCAGTACTTC. Full variable domain (remainder filled in from reference TRBV28 and TRBJ2-7): DVKVTQSSRYLVKRTGEKVFLECVQDMDHENMFWYRQDPGLGLRLIYFSYDVKMKEKGDIPEGYSVSREKKERFSLILESASTNQTSMYLCASRRGSPPYEQYFGPGTRLTVT.

This clonotype was picked up a small number of times. J is TRBJ2-1 and V is TRBV14, with D hard to call. The germline CDR1 and CDR2 sequences are SGHDN and FVKESK. This CDR3 is built from 15 residues. The V end was cut by 6 bases, the J end by 1 base, with 13 bases between. The CDR3 DNA reads as TGTGCCAGCAGAGACGCTTTGGGGTCCTACAATGAGCAGTTCTTC. Protein sequence: CASRDALGSYNEQFF.

The table lists this clonotype with a few counts. V gene TRBV6-2 or TRBV6-3 combines with J gene TRBJ2-1; D gene uncertain. Germline V CDR1 and CDR2: MNHEY, SVGEGT. The CDR3 totals 12 residues. The V end lost 3 bases, the J end lost 9 bases, and 9 bases lay between the germline ends. As DNA, the CDR3 is TGTGCCAGCAGTTATACGTCCAGTGAGCAGTTCTTC. Protein: CASSYTSSEQFF.

The chain recombines TRBV19 with TRBJ2-7; 7 positions agree with TRBD1. This CDR3 has 14 residues. Germline CDR1 and CDR2: LNHDA and SQIVND (reference sequence). Trimming at V came to 6 bases and at J to 3 bases, leaving 8 bases not matched to a gene. The chain's CDR3 is CASRITGEGYEQYF. The DNA of the CDR3 is TGTGCCAGTAGAATTACAGGGGAAGGCTACGAGCAGTACTTC.

This clonotype was counted at least ten times. This chain uses TRBV28 with TRBJ2-1, with unresolved D. The CDR3 consists of 13 residues. CDR1 and CDR2 from the germline V gene are MDHEN and SYDVKM. V gave up 2 bases and J gave up 5 bases, with 7 bases separating them. CDR3 in DNA: TGTGCCAGCAGTTTAATGGCAGACAATGAGCAGTTCTTC. It encodes CASSLMADNEQFF.